These T cell receptor beta chains were read from a single sample in a study of T-cell memory formation after mild COVID-19. TCRdb itself ran the 5' RACE reads through MiXCR, one entry per CDR3 protein. The repertoire holds about 13,000 distinct CDR3 sequences, with more than 10% as singletons. Input material: PBMCs or a T cell subset sorted from them (not recorded which). Receptors originate from an adult woman who had mild COVID-19 (a few samples of this study predate the infection). Cell type and time point are not known. Each CDR3 is given with its conserved first and last residue. D genes are given only for firm matches. Expanded clones get a size class; other rows say once, few or many, or leave the size out.

TRBV12-3/TRBV12-4	TRBJ2-5	many	TRBD1	CASSSGLGGETQYF	TGTGCCAGCAGCTCCGGGCTAGGGGGCGAGACCCAGTACTTC
TRBV27	TRBJ2-7	many	.	CASRPMDGSVREQYF	TGTGCCAGCAGGCCTATGGACGGATCCGTTCGAGAGCAGTACTTC
TRBV27	TRBJ2-2	many	TRBD2	CASSILAGGPHGELFF	TGTGCCAGCAGCATACTAGCGGGAGGGCCCCACGGGGAGCTGTTTTTT
TRBV6-2/TRBV6-3	TRBJ2-2	many	.	CASRTGPGELFF	TGTGCCAGCAGGACAGGCCCTGGGGAGCTGTTTTTT
TRBV30	TRBJ2-7	many	TRBD2	CAWGLGSYEQYF	TGTGCCTGGGGACTAGGATCCTACGAGCAGTACTTC
TRBV27	TRBJ2-7	many	.	CASSKTGSYEQYF	TGTGCCAGCAGTAAAACGGGGTCTTACGAGCAGTACTTC
TRBV12-3/TRBV12-4	TRBJ2-1	many	TRBD2	CASSRGGTSGTRRFF	TGTGCCAGCAGTCGGGGGGGGACTAGCGGGACCAGGCGGTTCTTC
TRBV15	TRBJ2-1	many	TRBD2	CATSRDPLAGALSPYNEQFF	TGTGCCACCAGCAGAGATCCACTAGCGGGAGCGCTAAGTCCCTACAATGAGCAGTTCTTC
TRBV7-2	TRBJ2-7	many	.	CASSSRGVPIYEQYF	TGTGCCAGCAGCTCCCGTGGGGTTCCTATCTACGAGCAGTACTTC
TRBV12-3/TRBV12-4	TRBJ2-7	many	.	CASSLKVTSTYEQYF	TGTGCCAGCAGTTTAAAGGTGACTTCGACCTACGAGCAGTACTTC
TRBV29-1	TRBJ2-3	.	.	CSVVRTTLGDTQYF	TGCAGCGTTGTTCGTACCACTCTGGGAGATACGCAGTATTTT
TRBV12-3/TRBV12-4	TRBJ2-5	medium-sized	.	CASSYVRETQYF	TGTGCCAGCAGTTACGTGCGGGAGACCCAGTACTTC
TRBV9	TRBJ1-1	many	TRBD1	CASSPIGQGPRDTEAFF	TGTGCCAGCAGCCCGATCGGACAGGGTCCAAGGGACACTGAAGCTTTCTTT
TRBV24-1	TRBJ2-3	many	TRBD1	CATSDTGQGARTDTQYF	TGTGCCACCAGTGACACCGGACAGGGGGCTCGCACAGATACGCAGTATTTT
TRBV21-1	TRBJ2-3	many	.	CASSPQPRGTDTQYF	TGTGCCAGCAGCCCGCAGCCCCGGGGCACAGATACGCAGTATTTT
TRBV20-1	TRBJ2-3	many	.	CSASGYREVTDTQYF	TGCAGTGCTAGCGGGTATAGAGAGGTCACAGATACGCAGTATTTT
TRBV24-1	TRBJ2-5	many	.	CATSAYYGETQYF	TGTGCCACCAGTGCCTACTACGGGGAGACCCAGTACTTC
TRBV13	TRBJ2-1	many	TRBD1	CASSLAGGARNEQFF	TGTGCCAGCAGCTTAGCAGGGGGTGCGCGGAATGAGCAGTTCTTC
TRBV18	TRBJ1-1	many	.	CASSPSGDTEAFF	TGTGCCAGCTCACCTTCAGGGGACACTGAAGCTTTCTTT
TRBV15	TRBJ2-7	many	TRBD2	CATSSWTSGSYEQYF	TGTGCCACCAGCAGTTGGACTAGCGGCTCCTACGAGCAGTACTTC
TRBV4-3	TRBJ1-3	many	TRBD1	CASSQDGTGYGNTIYF	TGCGCCAGCAGCCAAGACGGGACAGGGTACGGAAACACCATATATTTT
TRBV20-1	TRBJ2-7	many	TRBD2	CSARDPASGSTYEQYF	TGCAGTGCTAGAGATCCGGCTAGCGGGTCGACCTACGAGCAGTACTTC
TRBV7-2	TRBJ2-3	many	.	CASSLAPPAFTDTQYF	TGTGCCAGCAGCTTAGCCCCACCCGCGTTCACAGATACGCAGTATTTT
TRBV5-6	TRBJ2-1	.	.	CASSPPTQHNEQFF	TGTGCCAGCAGCCCGCCGACACAGCACAATGAGCAGTTCTTC
TRBV3-1	TRBJ1-1	many	.	CASSQDSASNTEAFF	TGTGCCAGCAGCCAAGACAGCGCCTCGAACACTGAAGCTTTCTTT
TRBV7-8	TRBJ2-1	many	TRBD2	CASSISGGARYNEQFF	TGTGCCAGCAGCATTAGCGGGGGGGCGAGGTACAATGAGCAGTTCTTC
TRBV6-5	TRBJ2-1	many	.	CASSYSSWSSYNEQFF	TGTGCCAGCAGTTACTCGTCGTGGAGTTCCTACAATGAGCAGTTCTTC
TRBV15	TRBJ2-6	.	.	CATSRGTGANVLTF	TGTGCCACCAGCAGAGGAACTGGGGCCAACGTCCTGACTTTC
TRBV12-3/TRBV12-4	TRBJ2-7	many	TRBD2	CASSSFNGRVKSEQYF	TGTGCCAGCAGTTCTTTCAACGGGAGGGTCAAGAGCGAGCAGTACTTC
TRBV7-9	TRBJ1-5	.	TRBD1	CASSLGDRTNQPQHF	TGTGCCAGCAGCCTAGGGGACAGAACGAATCAGCCCCAGCATTTT
TRBV6-5	TRBJ1-2	many	.	CASRERTEPLGYTF	TGTGCCAGCAGAGAGAGGACAGAGCCCTTAGGCTACACCTTC
TRBV12-3/TRBV12-4	TRBJ2-7	many	.	CASSPTSGEQYF	TGTGCCAGCAGCCCGACCTCGGGCGAGCAGTACTTC
TRBV6-2/TRBV6-3	TRBJ2-7	many	TRBD1	CASSRRDRGDEQYF	TGTGCCAGCAGTCGCCGGGACAGGGGCGACGAGCAGTACTTC
TRBV5-1	TRBJ1-2	.	.	CASSPSGRLSYTF	TGCGCCAGCAGCCCCTCGGGACGGCTAAGCTACACCTTC
TRBV5-1	TRBJ2-2	many	.	CASSLKWENTGELFF	TGCGCCAGCAGCTTGAAGTGGGAGAACACCGGGGAGCTGTTTTTT
TRBV19	TRBJ2-2	many	.	CASSIGVPGELFF	TGTGCCAGTAGTATCGGTGTACCCGGGGAGCTGTTTTTT
TRBV24-1	TRBJ2-6	many	.	CATSARDLSSGANVLTF	TGTGCCACCAGTGCCCGGGACCTTAGCTCTGGGGCCAACGTCCTGACTTTC
TRBV11-3	TRBJ2-3	many	.	CASSPGASGTDTQYF	TGTGCCAGCAGCCCCGGGGCGTCGGGCACAGATACGCAGTATTTT
TRBV27	TRBJ2-1	many	.	CASSPRADEQFF	TGTGCCAGCAGTCCCCGCGCCGATGAGCAGTTCTTC
TRBV6-2/TRBV6-3	TRBJ2-7	many	.	CASSQQAYEQYF	TGTGCCAGCAGTCAACAGGCTTACGAGCAGTACTTC